One and the same sample provided the 27 T cell receptor beta chains below, sequenced in a study of memory CD4+ T cells and cytomegalovirus serostatus (dated by TCRdb to between 2018 and 2021). Libraries were built with the immunoSEQ multiplex PCR assay. The source is immuneACCESS, and TCRdb retained only in-frame sequences with V and J called. Part of the clones is not carried over; for the studies checked, unresolved V genes explain less than half of this, and the remainder is unexplained. A total of approximately 47,000 clones appear in this sample, about three quarters of them only once. Together, the top ten hold roughly 0.76% of the sample. A FACSAria II was used to sort memory CD4+ T cells, defined as single viable CD3+CD4+CD8-CD45RO+ cells. Sequencing input: memory CD4+ T cells from blood. The receptors were sampled from an adult in good health and CMV-seronegative.

V is TRBV5-1 and J is TRBJ2-7; tentatively, D is TRBD1 (5 bases). V gave up 2 bases and J gave up 3 bases, with 12 bases separating them. Germline V gene sequence: CDR1 SGHRS, CDR2 YFSETQ. The CDR3 is 14 amino acids. The CDR3 DNA reads as TGCGCCAGCAGCTTTCAGGGTAGGGACTACGAGCAGTACTTC. Translation: CASSFQGRDYEQYF. Drawing the rest from reference TRBV5-1 and TRBJ2-7, the complete variable domain is KAGVTQTPRYLIKTRGQQVTLSCSPISGHRSVSWYQQTPGQGLQFLFEYFSETQRNKGNFPGRFSGRQFSNSRSEMNVSTLELGDSALYLCASSFQGRDYEQYFGPGTRLTVT.

CDR3 amino acids: CASSTPDRANTEAFF. DNA for the CDR3: TGTGCCAGCAGCACCCCTGACAGGGCCAACACTGAAGCTTTCTTT. The chain combines TRBV7-9 with TRBJ1-1, with TRBD1 identical over 7 bases. V gave up 5 bases and J gave up 2 bases; unmatched junction bases: 8. The germline V gene has CDR1 SEHNR and CDR2 FQNEAQ (reference sequence). The CDR3 is 15 residues long.

The genes are TRBV4-1 and TRBJ1-2; possible D gene TRBD1, 6 bases. The CDR3 has 14 residues. CDR1 is MGHRA and CDR2 is YSYEKL in the germline V gene. Between the trimmed V and J ends, which lost 5 bases and 4 bases, there was a span of 14 bases. The CDR3, as DNA: TGCGCCAGCAGCTGGGACAACTGGGGCTATGGCTACACCTTC. The encoded protein is CASSWDNWGYGYTF.

The J gene is TRBJ1-5, the V gene TRBV19; 7 nucleotides align to TRBD1. CDR1 is LNHDA, CDR2 SQIVND, per germline (reference sequence). The CDR3 length is 17 residues. V trimming: 5 bases; J trimming: 3 bases; junction bases outside the gene matches: 13. The CDR3 here is CASSVGGGDFFNQPQHF. The CDR3 DNA sequence: TGTGCCAGTAGTGTCGGAGGGGGCGACTTCTTCAATCAGCCCCAGCATTTT.

The chain has TRBV6-1 and TRBJ2-7; TRBD2 agrees at 8 bases. This CDR3 has 19 amino acids. V shed 0 bases, J shed 3 bases, and the junction held 16 bases outside the gene matches. Per germline, CDR1 MNHNS and CDR2 SASEGT. CDR3 region: CASSEAEGLETQIGYEQYF. In DNA form, the CDR3 reads TGTGCCAGCAGTGAAGCGGAGGGACTAGAGACCCAAATCGGCTACGAGCAGTACTTC.

The chain combines TRBV5-1 with TRBJ2-1; D may be TRBD1 or TRBD2 (5 bases each). Per the germline V gene, CDR1 is SGHRS and CDR2 is YFSETQ. V was clipped by 5 bases and J by 8 bases, with 20 bases between them. The CDR3 is 15 residues long. This chain's CDR3 is CASSSRDPRGDEQFF. Written as DNA, the CDR3 is TGCGCCAGCAGTTCCCGGGACCCGAGGGGCGATGAGCAGTTCTTC.

In this sample, this clone turned up a few times. The CDR3 spells CASSFRGLAGTGELFF. CDR3 coding DNA: TGTGCCAGCAGTTTTCGTGGACTAGCGGGAACCGGGGAGCTGTTTTTT. This sequence joins TRBV5-4 and TRBJ2-2; 12 bases agree with TRBD2. Germline loops: CDR1 SGHNT, CDR2 YYREEE (reference sequence). The CDR3 is 16 amino acids. The junction had 7 bases not matched to a gene; V was cut back by 5 bases and J by 5 bases.

The chain has TRBV5-1 and TRBJ1-4, with no clear D. CDR3 length: 14 residues. CDR1 is SGHRS and CDR2 is YFSETQ in the germline V gene. V was shortened by 0 bases and J by 8 bases, with 11 bases between the two germline ends. The CDR3: CASSLGGITEKLFF. The DNA for the CDR3 is TGCGCCAGCAGCTTGGGAGGGATTACGGAAAAACTGTTTTTT.

The V gene is TRBV9, the J gene TRBJ2-1, with 9 bases aligning to TRBD1. The CDR3 contains 18 residues. J lost 3 bases, V lost 0 bases, and 10 bases had no gene match. The germline gives CDR1 SGDLS, CDR2 YYNGEE. The chain's CDR3 is CASSVEPPGQGSYNEQFF. For the CDR3, the DNA is TGTGCCAGCAGCGTAGAACCCCCGGGACAGGGCAGCTACAATGAGCAGTTCTTC.

The rearrangement links TRBV19 to TRBJ1-5; 7 bases are shared with TRBD1. The CDR3 has 15 amino acids. J lost 5 bases, V lost 4 bases, and 8 bases had no gene match. The germline CDR1 and CDR2 sequences are LNHDA and SQIVND (reference sequence). In DNA, the CDR3 is TGTGCCAGTAGTAGAGGACAGGCGTCCCATCAGCCCCAGCATTTT. This codes for CASSRGQASHQPQHF. The full variable domain, with the rest looked up from reference TRBV19 and TRBJ1-5, is DGGITQSPKYLFRKEGQNVTLSCEQNLNHDAMYWYRQDPGQGLRLIYYSQIVNDFQKGDIAEGYSVSREKKESFPLTVTSAQKNPTAFYLCASSRGQASHQPQHFGDGTRLSIL.

This clone was picked up a small number of times. The chain recombines TRBV5-1 with TRBJ1-1, with a possible D match to TRBD1 (6 bases). V was trimmed by 3 bases and J by 0 bases, leaving 21 bases between them. CDR3 length: 18 amino acids. The germline CDR1 and CDR2 sequences are SGHRS and YFSETQ. CDR3 sequence reads: CASSSGGAGDRMNTEAFF. For the CDR3, the DNA is TGCGCCAGCAGCTCGGGGGGTGCAGGGGACCGCATGAACACTGAAGCTTTCTTT.

The chain joins TRBV5-8 to TRBJ2-7, with 7 bases that match TRBD1. The CDR3 length is 16 residues. After removal of 6 bases from V and 0 bases from J, the junction contained 12 bases not matched to a gene. Germline CDR1 is SGHTS and CDR2 is YDEGEE. This chain's CDR3 is CASITRRDSFSYEQYF. The CDR3 DNA reads TGTGCCAGCATAACTCGCCGGGACAGCTTCTCCTACGAGCAGTACTTC.

This chain uses TRBV1 with TRBJ2-7; the table's D call of TRBD1 was not tested on the DNA. TRBV1 is marked as a pseudogene. This CDR3 is 16 amino acids long. CDR3 in DNA: TGCACCAGCAGCCATCCCCAGGGGAAAGAATCCTACGAGCAGTACTTC. Translated, it gives CTSSHPQGKESYEQYF.

The chain couples TRBV7-2 to TRBJ2-6; tentative D call: TRBD1 (6 bases). V was trimmed by 0 bases and J by 5 bases, leaving 11 bases between them. The CDR3 has 16 amino acids. The germline gives CDR1 SGHTA, CDR2 FQGNSA. The CDR3 coding sequence is TGTGCCAGCAGCTTAGCGGGGGCGGGCAGGGCCAACGTCCTGACTTTC. This codes for CASSLAGAGRANVLTF. Together with reference TRBV7-2 and TRBJ2-6, the CDR3 gives the full variable domain: GAGVSQSPSNKVTEKGKDVELRCDPISGHTALYWYRQSLGQGLEFLIYFQGNSAPDKSGLPSDRFSAERTGGSVSTLTIQRTQQEDSAVYLCASSLAGAGRANVLTFGAGSRLTVL.

As regards this clone: Other DNA sequences in the sample encode the same CDR3. The chain joins TRBV20-1 to TRBJ1-2; D remains ambiguous. The CDR3 has 11 residues. Germline CDR1 DFQATT, CDR2 SNEGSKA (reference sequence). V shed 4 bases and J shed 2 bases, with 5 bases lying between them. CDR3 in amino acids: CSATENYGYTF. The CDR3 bases are TGCAGTGCTACAGAGAACTATGGCTACACCTTC.

This chain uses TRBV7-2 with TRBJ1-3; D might be TRBD1 (5 bases). The ends were cut back, 3 bases at V and 4 bases at J, with 10 bases in the middle. This CDR3 is 14 amino acids long. Germline values: CDR1 SGHTA, CDR2 FQGNSA. The CDR3 loop reads CASSFQGAGNTIYF. CDR3 in DNA: TGTGCCAGCAGCTTCCAGGGAGCCGGAAACACCATATATTTT.

The chain employs TRBV7-2 and TRBJ2-5; 9 nucleotides align to TRBD1. V dropped 5 bases and J dropped 5; count of bases not matched to a gene: 6. Per germline, CDR1 SGHTA and CDR2 FQGNSA. CDR3 length equals 14 residues. Here the CDR3 reads CASSPDRGWETQYF. The DNA for the CDR3 is TGTGCCAGCAGCCCGGACAGGGGTTGGGAGACCCAGTACTTC.

The rearrangement uses TRBV28 and TRBJ1-4, with D perhaps TRBD1 (6 bases). Trimming removed 2 bases from V and 10 bases from J, with 23 bases in between. CDR1 is MDHEN and CDR2 is SYDVKM in the germline V gene. The CDR3 runs to 17 residues. CDR3 sequence: CASSLRHLDFRGAKLFF. CDR3 DNA sequence: TGTGCCAGCAGTTTACGCCATCTGGACTTTCGGGGGGCAAAACTGTTTTTT.

This clone was seen a few times. The V and J genes are TRBV25-1 and TRBJ2-3; D remains ambiguous. The germline gives CDR1 MGHDK, CDR2 SYGVNS. The CDR3 covers 12 residues. CDR3 DNA: TGTGCGGCGCGCGGAGGCACAGATACGCAGTATTTT. This codes for CAARGGTDTQYF. Filled out from reference TRBV25-1 and TRBJ2-3, the complete variable domain reads EADIYQTPRYLVIGTGKKITLECSQTMGHDKMYWYQQDPGMELHLIHYSYGVNSTEKGDLSSESTVSRIRTEHFPLTLESARPSHTSQYLCAARGGTDTQYFGPGTRLTVL.

The chain employs TRBV5-6 and TRBJ1-6, with 7 positions matching TRBD1. Germline loops: CDR1 SGHDT, CDR2 YYEEEE. The CDR3 is 15 residues long. V shed 5 bases, J shed 7 bases, and the junction held 9 bases outside the gene matches. CDR3 bases: TGTGCCAGCAGTCCGTTGGACAGGCAGAATTCACCCCTCCACTTT. This codes for CASSPLDRQNSPLHF.

This clone was counted a single time. The chain is built from TRBV18 and TRBJ1-3, with D unclear. V lost 5 bases to trimming and J lost 3 bases, with 14 bases between them. CDR3 length: 15 amino acids. The germline CDR1 and CDR2 sequences are KGHSH and LQKENI. CDR3: CASSSSWADGNTIYF. CDR3 bases: TGTGCCAGCTCATCCTCTTGGGCTGATGGAAACACCATATATTTT.

The V gene is TRBV28, the J gene TRBJ2-2; tentatively, D is TRBD2 (5 bases). The V end was cut by 5 bases, the J end by 0 bases, with 10 bases between. This CDR3 spans 15 amino acids. Germline values: CDR1 MDHEN, CDR2 SYDVKM. The CDR3 protein is CASSPAGSNTGELFF. CDR3 DNA sequence: TGTGCCAGCAGTCCGGCGGGCTCGAACACCGGGGAGCTGTTTTTT.

CDR3 loop: CASSPRSSGSNTGELFF. The CDR3 coding sequence is TGTGCCAGCAGCCCTCGCAGCAGTGGGTCGAACACCGGGGAGCTGTTTTTT. The rearrangement links TRBV5-8 to TRBJ2-2; D call uncertain. CDR1 and CDR2 (germline): SGHTS, YDEGEE. CDR3 length: 17 residues. Trimming removed 4 bases at V and 0 bases at J, with 16 bases between.

This chain joins TRBV2 and TRBJ2-1, with 9 bases lining up with TRBD2. This CDR3 comprises 15 residues. The ends lost 6 bases at V and 7 bases at J; junction bases unmatched: 10. CDR1 SNHLY and CDR2 FYNNEI come from the germline V gene. CDR3 bases: TGTGCCAGCAGCCCCCCGGGACTAGCCTTAAATGAGCAGTTCTTC. As protein: CASSPPGLALNEQFF.

The chain has TRBV27 and TRBJ1-1; weak D call: TRBD1 (5 bases). V was clipped by 2 bases and J by 4 bases, with 11 bases between them. The CDR3 spans 14 residues. Germline CDR1 and CDR2: MNHEY and SMNVEV (reference sequence). The CDR3 region is CASSLGRDTTEAFF. The CDR3 region has the DNA TGTGCCAGCAGTTTAGGCAGGGATACCACTGAAGCTTTCTTT.

The chain carries TRBV28 and TRBJ2-7; D might be TRBD1 or TRBD2, each matching 5 bases. The CDR3 runs 15 residues. The V gene's germline CDR1 is MDHEN and CDR2 SYDVKM. Trimming took off 7 bases at V and 1 base at J, with 17 bases between the two ends. The CDR3 region has the DNA TGTGCCAGCACCGTACCCGGTGGGGGATCCTACGAGCAGTACTTC. The encoded protein is CASTVPGGGSYEQYF.

The chain combines TRBV11-2 with TRBJ2-1, with a possible D match to TRBD2 (5 bases). The V end was cut by 5 bases, the J end by 9 bases, with 8 bases between. Looked up from germline, CDR1 is SGHAT and CDR2 is FQNNGV. CDR3 size: 11 residues. Here the CDR3 reads CASSPGVEQFF. The CDR3 DNA reads as TGTGCCAGCAGCCCCGGGGTTGAGCAGTTCTTC. Complete variable domain (other parts from reference TRBV11-2 and TRBJ2-1): EAGVAQSPRYKIIEKRQSVAFWCNPISGHATLYWYQQILGQGPKLLIQFQNNGVVDDSQLPKDRFSAERLKGVDSTLKIQPAKLEDSAVYLCASSPGVEQFFGPGTRLTVL.